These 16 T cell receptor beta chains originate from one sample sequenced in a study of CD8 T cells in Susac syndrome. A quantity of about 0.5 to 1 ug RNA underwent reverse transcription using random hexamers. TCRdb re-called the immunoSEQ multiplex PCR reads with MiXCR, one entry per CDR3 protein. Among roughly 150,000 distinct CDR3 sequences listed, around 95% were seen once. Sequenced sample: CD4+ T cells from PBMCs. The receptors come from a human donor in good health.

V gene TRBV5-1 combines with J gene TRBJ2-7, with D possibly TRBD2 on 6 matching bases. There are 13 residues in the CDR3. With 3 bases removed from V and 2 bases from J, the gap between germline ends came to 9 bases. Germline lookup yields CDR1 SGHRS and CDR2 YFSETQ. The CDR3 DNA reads TGCGCCAGCAGCTCGGAGGGTACCTACGAGCAGTACTTC. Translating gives CASSSEGTYEQYF.

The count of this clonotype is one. The CDR3 DNA follows: TGTGCCAGCAGCCAAGATTCAGGGAACTATGGCTACACCTTC. Protein: CASSQDSGNYGYTF. This sequence joins TRBV3-1 and TRBJ1-2; TRBD1 might be the D (5 bases). The length of the CDR3 is 14 residues. CDR1 and CDR2 (germline): LGHDT, YNNKEL (reference sequence). The ends were cut back, 0 bases at V and 2 bases at J, with 7 bases in the middle.

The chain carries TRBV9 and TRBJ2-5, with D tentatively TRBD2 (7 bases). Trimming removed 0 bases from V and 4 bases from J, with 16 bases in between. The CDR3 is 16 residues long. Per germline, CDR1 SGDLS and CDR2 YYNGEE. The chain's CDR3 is CASSVGAGAPSETQYF. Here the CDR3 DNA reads TGTGCCAGCAGCGTAGGGGCGGGGGCCCCCTCAGAGACCCAGTACTTC.

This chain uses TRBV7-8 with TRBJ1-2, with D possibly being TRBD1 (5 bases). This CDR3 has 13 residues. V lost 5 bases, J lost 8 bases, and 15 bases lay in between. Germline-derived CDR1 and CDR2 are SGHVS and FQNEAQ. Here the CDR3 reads CASSVSQGEGYTF. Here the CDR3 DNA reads TGTGCCAGCAGCGTCTCCCAGGGAGAAGGCTACACCTTC. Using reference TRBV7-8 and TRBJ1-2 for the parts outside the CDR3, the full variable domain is GAGVSQSPRYKVAKRGQDVALRCDPISGHVSLFWYQQALGQGPEFLTYFQNEAQLDKSGLPSDRFFAERPEGSVSTLKIQRTQQEDSAVYLCASSVSQGEGYTFGSGTRLTVV.

Here the CDR3 DNA reads TGCAGCGGCCACGAGGGTTACTACTACAATGAGCAGTTCTTC. As protein: CSGHEGYYYNEQFF. The V and J genes are TRBV29-1 and TRBJ2-1; weak D call: TRBD2 (5 bases). The V end lost 7 bases, the J end lost 3 bases, and 16 bases lay between the germline ends. There are 14 residues in the CDR3. CDR1 is SQVTM and CDR2 is ANQGSEA in the germline V gene.

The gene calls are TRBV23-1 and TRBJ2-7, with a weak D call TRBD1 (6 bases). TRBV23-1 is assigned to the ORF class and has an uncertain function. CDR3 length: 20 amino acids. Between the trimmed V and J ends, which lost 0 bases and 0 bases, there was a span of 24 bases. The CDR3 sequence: CASSQSPVQGQSVGSYEQYF. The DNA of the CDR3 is TGCGCCAGCAGTCAATCCCCCGTACAGGGCCAAAGTGTAGGCTCCTACGAGCAGTACTTC.

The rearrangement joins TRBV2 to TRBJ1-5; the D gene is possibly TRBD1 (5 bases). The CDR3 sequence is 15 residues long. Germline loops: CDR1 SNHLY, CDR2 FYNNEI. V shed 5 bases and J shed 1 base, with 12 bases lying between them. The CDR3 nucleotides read TGTGCCAGCAGTTCGACAGCGTCGAGCAATCAGCCCCAGCATTTT. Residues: CASSSTASSNQPQHF.

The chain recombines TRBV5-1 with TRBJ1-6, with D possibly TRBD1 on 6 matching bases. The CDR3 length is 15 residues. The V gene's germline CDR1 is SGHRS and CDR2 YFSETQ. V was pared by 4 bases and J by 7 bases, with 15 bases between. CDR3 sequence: CASSPRTDSNSPLHF. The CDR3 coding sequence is TGCGCCAGCAGCCCCCGGACAGACTCAAATTCACCCCTCCACTTT.

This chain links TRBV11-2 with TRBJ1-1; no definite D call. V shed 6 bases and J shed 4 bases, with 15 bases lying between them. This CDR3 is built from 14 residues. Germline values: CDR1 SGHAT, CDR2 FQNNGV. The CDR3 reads CASRRVGWTTEAFF. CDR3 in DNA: TGTGCCAGCAGAAGAGTTGGGTGGACCACTGAAGCTTTCTTT.

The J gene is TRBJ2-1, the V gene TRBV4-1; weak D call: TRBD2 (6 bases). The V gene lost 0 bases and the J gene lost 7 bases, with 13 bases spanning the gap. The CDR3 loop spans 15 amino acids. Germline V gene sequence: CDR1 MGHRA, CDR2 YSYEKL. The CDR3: CASSQEVRGSNEQFF. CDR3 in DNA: TGCGCCAGCAGCCAAGAGGTTCGGGGGTCGAATGAGCAGTTCTTC.

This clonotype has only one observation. CDR3 in DNA: TGTGCCAGTAGTATTCCGGGATTCTACTCTGGAAACACCATATATTTT. Protein sequence: CASSIPGFYSGNTIYF. The chain combines TRBV19 with TRBJ1-3; no firm D call. Per germline, CDR1 LNHDA and CDR2 SQIVND (reference sequence). CDR3 length equals 16 residues. Between the trimmed V and J ends, which lost 3 bases and 0 bases, there was a span of 12 bases.

The CDR3 region is CASSRYGETQYF. CDR3 bases: TGTGCCAGCAGTCGCTACGGTGAGACCCAGTACTTC. The chain employs TRBV7-6 and TRBJ2-5, with unresolved D. Germline V gene data show CDR1 as SGHVS and CDR2 as FNYEAQ. The CDR3 runs to 12 residues. Trimming pared 6 bases from V and 5 bases from J, leaving 10 bases between.

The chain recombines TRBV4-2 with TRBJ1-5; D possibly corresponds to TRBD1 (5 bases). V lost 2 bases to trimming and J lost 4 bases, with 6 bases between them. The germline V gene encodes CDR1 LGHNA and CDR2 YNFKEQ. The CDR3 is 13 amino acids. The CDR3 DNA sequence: TGTGCCAGCAGCCAACGGACAAATCAGCCCCAGCATTTT. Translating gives CASSQRTNQPQHF.

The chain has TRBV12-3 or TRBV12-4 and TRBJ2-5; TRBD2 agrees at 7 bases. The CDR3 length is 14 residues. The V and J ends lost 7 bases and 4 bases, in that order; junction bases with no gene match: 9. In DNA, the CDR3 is TGTGCCAGCACCCCCGGGGGGAGGGCAGAGACCCAGTACTTC. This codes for CASTPGGRAETQYF.

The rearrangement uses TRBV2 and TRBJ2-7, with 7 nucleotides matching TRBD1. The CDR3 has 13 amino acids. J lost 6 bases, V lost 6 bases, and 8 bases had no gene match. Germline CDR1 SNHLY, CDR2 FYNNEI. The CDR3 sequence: CASSPTGFGEQYF. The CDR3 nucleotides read TGTGCCAGCAGCCCGACAGGGTTTGGCGAGCAGTACTTC.

CDR3 protein: CASRATGGLETQYF. The CDR3 DNA follows: TGTGCCAGCAGGGCTACGGGGGGTTTGGAGACCCAGTACTTC. The genes are TRBV2 and TRBJ2-5; the match to TRBD2 covers 7 bases. The length of the CDR3 is 14 residues. Germline V CDR1 and CDR2: SNHLY, FYNNEI. V shed 6 bases and J 5 bases; nucleotides not matched to a gene: 9.